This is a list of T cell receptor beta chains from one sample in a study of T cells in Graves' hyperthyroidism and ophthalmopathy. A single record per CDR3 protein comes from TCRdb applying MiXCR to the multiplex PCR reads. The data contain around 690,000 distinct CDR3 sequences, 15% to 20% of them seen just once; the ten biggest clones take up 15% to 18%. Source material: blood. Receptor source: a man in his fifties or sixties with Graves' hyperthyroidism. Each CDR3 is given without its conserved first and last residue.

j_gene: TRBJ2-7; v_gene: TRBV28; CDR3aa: ASSRAGLAGLYEQY
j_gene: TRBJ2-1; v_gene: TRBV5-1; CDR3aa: ASSLRAGGFSEQF
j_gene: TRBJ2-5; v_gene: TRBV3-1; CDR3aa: ASSHPGLQETQY
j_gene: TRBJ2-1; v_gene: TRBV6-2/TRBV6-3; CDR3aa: ASLEYDEQF
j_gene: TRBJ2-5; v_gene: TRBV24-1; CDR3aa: ATSDTTGLETQY
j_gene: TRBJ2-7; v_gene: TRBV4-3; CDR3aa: ASSQAPLPNYEQY
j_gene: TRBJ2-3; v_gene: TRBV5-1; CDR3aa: ASTIGLAGGLRTDTQY
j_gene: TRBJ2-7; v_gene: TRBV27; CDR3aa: ASSLRREFYEQY
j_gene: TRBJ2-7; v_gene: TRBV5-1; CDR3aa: ASSTHDPSFGEQY
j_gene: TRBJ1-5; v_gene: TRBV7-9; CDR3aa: ASCPGVLPYSNQPQH
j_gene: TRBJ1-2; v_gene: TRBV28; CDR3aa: ASGRTSYGNT
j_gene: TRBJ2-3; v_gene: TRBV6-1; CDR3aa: ASSDYGTGKDTQY
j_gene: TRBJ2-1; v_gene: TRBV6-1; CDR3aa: ASRSKVGEQF
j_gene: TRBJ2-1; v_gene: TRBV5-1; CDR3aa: ASSPPQTGGGEQF
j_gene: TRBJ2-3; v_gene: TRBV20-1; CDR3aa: SARDKREGWDTQY
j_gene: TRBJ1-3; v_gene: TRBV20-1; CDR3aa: SATRDSSGNTIY
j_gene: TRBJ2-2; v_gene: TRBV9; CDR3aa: ASSIYGGAGYTGELF
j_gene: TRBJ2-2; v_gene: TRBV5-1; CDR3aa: ASSLAGVDTGELF
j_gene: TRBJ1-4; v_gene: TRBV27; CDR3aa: ASSLTYREKLF
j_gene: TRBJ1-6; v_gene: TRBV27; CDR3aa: ASKLSYNSPLH
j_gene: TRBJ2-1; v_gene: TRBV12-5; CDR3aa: ASGLCSGRCDEQF
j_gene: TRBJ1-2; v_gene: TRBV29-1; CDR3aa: SVESAGHGYT
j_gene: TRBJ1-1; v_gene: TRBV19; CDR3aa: ASSTAISTEAF
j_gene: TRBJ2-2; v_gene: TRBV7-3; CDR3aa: ASSPRGSSTGELF
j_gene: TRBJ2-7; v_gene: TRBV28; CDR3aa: ASTITGRGGYEQY
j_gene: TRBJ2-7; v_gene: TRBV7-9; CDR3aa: ASSFDIRYEQY
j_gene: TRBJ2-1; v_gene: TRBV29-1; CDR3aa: SVSKLARGRDEQF
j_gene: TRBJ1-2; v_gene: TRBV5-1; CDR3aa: ASSLNRGANYGYT
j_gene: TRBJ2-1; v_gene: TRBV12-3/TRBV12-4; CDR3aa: ASSLIASGYNEQF
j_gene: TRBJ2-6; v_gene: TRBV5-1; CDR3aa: ASRSPGAGGANVLT
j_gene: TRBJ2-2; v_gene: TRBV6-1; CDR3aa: ASSSGGDTGELF
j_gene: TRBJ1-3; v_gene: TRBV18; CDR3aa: ASSPSLSGNTIY
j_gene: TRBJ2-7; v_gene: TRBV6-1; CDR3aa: ASAEAGGHYEQY
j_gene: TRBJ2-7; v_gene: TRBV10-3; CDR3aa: AISESNTFYEQY
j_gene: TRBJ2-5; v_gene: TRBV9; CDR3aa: ASSVSGYIQETQY
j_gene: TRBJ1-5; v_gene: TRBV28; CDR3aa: ASSFSGTGNMRPQH
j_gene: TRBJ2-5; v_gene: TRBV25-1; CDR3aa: ASSEWRLQETQY
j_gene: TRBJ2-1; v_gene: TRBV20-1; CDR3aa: SAKSGRANEQF
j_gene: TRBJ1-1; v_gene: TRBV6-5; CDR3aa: ASSSLARGNTEAF
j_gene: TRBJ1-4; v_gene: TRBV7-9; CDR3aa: ASSASLGEKLF
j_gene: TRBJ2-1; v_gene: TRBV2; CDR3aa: ASKPGRNEQF
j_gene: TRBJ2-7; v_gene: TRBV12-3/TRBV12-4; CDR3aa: ASSYNTKLREQY
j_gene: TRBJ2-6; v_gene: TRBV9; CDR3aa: ASASPGGGVGANVLT
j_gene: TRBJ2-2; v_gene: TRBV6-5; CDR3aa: ASSYRLGVTGELF
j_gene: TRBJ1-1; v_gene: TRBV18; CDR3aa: ASYRDRGDTEAF
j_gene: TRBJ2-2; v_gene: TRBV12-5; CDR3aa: ASGSGSGLEYNTGELF
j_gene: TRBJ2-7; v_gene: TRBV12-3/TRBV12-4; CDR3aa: ASSSGTVYEQY
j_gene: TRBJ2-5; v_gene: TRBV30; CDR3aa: AWSAGLPGLQETQY
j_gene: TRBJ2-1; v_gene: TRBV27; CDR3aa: ASAPGRHEQF
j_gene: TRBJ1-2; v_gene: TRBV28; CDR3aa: ASSSPFKTPYYT
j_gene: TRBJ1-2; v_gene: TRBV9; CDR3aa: ASSDGHGYT
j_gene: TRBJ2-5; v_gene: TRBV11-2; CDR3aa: ASSLGQGGGETQY
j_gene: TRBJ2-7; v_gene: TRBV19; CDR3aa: ASSIQDTSYEQY